This entry concerns a single T cell receptor (beta chain). This sample was included in a study of PD-1 and CTLA-4 blockade in melanoma. The assay was immunoSEQ multiplex PCR, and TCRdb's table has in-frame clones only and misses some. In the table there are under 40,000 clones, roughly nine tenths of which are singletons. Germline assignment: CDR1 SEHNR and CDR2 FQNEAQ (reference sequence). CDR3 length: 17 residues. J lost 4 bases, V lost 1 base, and 9 bases had no gene match. J is TRBJ1-5 and V is TRBV7-9, with 8 positions matching TRBD1. This receptor was identified in a human donor with melanoma. The material sequenced was CD8+ T cells from peripheral blood, taken from a patient given anti-PD-1 treatment. CDR3 bases: TGTGCCAGCAGCTTAGTAGTGCCAGGGGGCAGGAATCAGCCCCAGCATTTT. Translating gives CASSLVVPGGRNQPQHF. Looking up the rest from reference TRBV7-9 and TRBJ1-5 gives the full variable domain: DTGVSQNPRHKITKRGQNVTFRCDPISEHNRLYWYRQTLGQGPEFLTYFQNEAQLEKSRLLSDRFSAERPKGSFSTLEIQRTEQGDSAMYLCASSLVVPGGRNQPQHFGDGTRLSIL.